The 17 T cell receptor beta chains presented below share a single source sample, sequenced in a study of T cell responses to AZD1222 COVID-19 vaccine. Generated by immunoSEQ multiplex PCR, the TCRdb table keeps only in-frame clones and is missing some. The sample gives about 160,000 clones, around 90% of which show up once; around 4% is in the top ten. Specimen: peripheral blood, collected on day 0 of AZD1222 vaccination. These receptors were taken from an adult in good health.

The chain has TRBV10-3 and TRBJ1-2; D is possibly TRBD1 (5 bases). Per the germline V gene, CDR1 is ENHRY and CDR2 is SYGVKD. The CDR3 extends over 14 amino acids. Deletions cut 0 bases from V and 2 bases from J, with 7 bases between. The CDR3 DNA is TGTGCCATCAGTGAGTCTCGGGACAACTATGGCTACACCTTC. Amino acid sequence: CAISESRDNYGYTF.

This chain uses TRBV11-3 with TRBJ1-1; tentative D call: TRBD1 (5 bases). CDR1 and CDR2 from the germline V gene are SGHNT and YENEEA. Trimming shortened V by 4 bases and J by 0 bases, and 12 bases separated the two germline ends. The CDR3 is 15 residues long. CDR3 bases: TGTGCCAGCAGCTGGGGGGAGGACATGAACACTGAAGCTTTCTTT. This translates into CASSWGEDMNTEAFF.

The CDR3 DNA sequence: TGTGCCAGTAGTTTTGGGACAGGGAATGGCTACACCTTC. It specifies CASSFGTGNGYTF. This sequence joins TRBV19 and TRBJ1-2; the match to TRBD1 covers 9 bases. This CDR3 spans 13 amino acids. J was trimmed by 6 bases and V by 5 bases; bases with no gene match: 4. Germline-derived CDR1 and CDR2 are LNHDA and SQIVND (reference sequence).

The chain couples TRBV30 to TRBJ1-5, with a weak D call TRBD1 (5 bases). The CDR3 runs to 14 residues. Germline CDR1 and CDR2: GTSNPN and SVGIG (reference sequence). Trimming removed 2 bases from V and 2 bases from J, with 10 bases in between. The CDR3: CAWSTGQGNQPQHF. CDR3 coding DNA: TGTGCCTGGAGTACGGGGCAGGGCAATCAGCCCCAGCATTTT.

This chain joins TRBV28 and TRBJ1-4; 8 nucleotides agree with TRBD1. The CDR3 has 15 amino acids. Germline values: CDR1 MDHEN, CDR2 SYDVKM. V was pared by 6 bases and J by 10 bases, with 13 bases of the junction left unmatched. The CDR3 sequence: CASSSGGGQGGKLFF. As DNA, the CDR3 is TGTGCCAGCAGCAGCGGGGGCGGACAGGGAGGAAAACTGTTTTTT.

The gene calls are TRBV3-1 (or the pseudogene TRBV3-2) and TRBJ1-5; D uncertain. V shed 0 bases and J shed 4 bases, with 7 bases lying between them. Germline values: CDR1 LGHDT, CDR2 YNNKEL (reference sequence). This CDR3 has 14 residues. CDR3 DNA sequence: TGTGCCAGCAGCCAAGAGAGGGTAAATCAGCCCCAGCATTTT. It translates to CASSQERVNQPQHF.

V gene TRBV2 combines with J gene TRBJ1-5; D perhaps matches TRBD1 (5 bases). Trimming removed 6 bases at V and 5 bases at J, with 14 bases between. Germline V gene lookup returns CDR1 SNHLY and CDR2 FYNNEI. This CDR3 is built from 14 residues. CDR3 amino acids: CASSVAGRDQPQHF. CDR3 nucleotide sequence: TGTGCCAGCAGCGTCGCAGGGCGAGATCAGCCCCAGCATTTT.

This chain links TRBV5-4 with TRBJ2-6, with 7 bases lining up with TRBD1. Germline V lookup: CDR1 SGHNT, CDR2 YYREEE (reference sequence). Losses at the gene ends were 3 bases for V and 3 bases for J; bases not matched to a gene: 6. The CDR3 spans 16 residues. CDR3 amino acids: CASSSLRGNGANVLTF. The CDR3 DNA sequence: TGTGCCAGCAGCTCCCTCAGGGGGAATGGGGCCAACGTCCTGACTTTC. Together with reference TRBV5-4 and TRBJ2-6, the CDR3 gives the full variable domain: ETGVTQSPTHLIKTRGQQVTLRCSSQSGHNTVSWYQQALGQGPQFIFQYYREEENGRGNFPPRFSGLQFPNYSSELNVNALELDDSALYLCASSSLRGNGANVLTFGAGSRLTVL.

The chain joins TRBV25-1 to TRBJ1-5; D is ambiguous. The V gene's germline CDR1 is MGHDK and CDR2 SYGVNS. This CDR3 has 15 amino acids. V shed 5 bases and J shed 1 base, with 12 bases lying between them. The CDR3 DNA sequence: TGTGCCAGCAGTCCTAGAATGGACAGCAATCAGCCCCAGCATTTT. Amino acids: CASSPRMDSNQPQHF. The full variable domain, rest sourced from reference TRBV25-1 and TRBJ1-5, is EADIYQTPRYLVIGTGKKITLECSQTMGHDKMYWYQQDPGMELHLIHYSYGVNSTEKGDLSSESTVSRIRTEHFPLTLESARPSHTSQYLCASSPRMDSNQPQHFGDGTRLSIL.

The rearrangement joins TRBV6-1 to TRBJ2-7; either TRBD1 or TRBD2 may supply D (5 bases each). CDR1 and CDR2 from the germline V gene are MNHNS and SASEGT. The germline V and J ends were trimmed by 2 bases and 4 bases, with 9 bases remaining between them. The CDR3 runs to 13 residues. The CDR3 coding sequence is TGTGCCAGCAGTGAAATATGGGGGTACGAGCAGTACTTC. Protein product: CASSEIWGYEQYF.

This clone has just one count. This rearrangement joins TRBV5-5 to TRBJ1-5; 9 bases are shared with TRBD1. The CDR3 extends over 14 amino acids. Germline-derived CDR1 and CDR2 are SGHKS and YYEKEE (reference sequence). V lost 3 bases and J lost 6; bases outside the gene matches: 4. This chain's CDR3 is CASSSRTGVQPQHF. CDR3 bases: TGTGCCAGCAGCTCGCGGACAGGGGTTCAGCCCCAGCATTTT. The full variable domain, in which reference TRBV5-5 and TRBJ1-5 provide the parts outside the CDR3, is DAGVTQSPTHLIKTRGQQVTLRCSPISGHKSVSWYQQVLGQGPQFIFQYYEKEERGRGNFPDRFSARQFPNYSSELNVNALLLGDSALYLCASSSRTGVQPQHFGDGTRLSIL.

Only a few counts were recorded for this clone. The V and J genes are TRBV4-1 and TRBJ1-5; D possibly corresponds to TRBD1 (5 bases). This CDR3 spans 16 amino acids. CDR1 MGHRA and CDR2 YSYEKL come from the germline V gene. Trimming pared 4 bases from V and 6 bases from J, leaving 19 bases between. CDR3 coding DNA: TGCGCCAGCAGCCCCCTGGGAGGGGCTCGGGGTCAGCCCCAGCATTTT. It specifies CASSPLGGARGQPQHF.

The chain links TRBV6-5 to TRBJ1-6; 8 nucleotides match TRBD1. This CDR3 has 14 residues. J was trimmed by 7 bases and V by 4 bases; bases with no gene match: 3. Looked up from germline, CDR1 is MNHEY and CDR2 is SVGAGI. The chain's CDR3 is CASSSGQGNSPLHF. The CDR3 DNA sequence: TGTGCCAGCAGTTCCGGACAGGGAAATTCACCCCTCCACTTT.

The CDR3 region has the DNA TGTGCCAGCTCACCCTTTACGGGAGACTACAATGAGCAGTTCTTC. Amino acid sequence: CASSPFTGDYNEQFF. This sequence joins TRBV18 and TRBJ2-1; perhaps TRBD2 as D (6 bases). The CDR3 extends over 15 amino acids. Trimming shortened V by 3 bases and J by 3 bases, and 12 bases separated the two germline ends. Germline-derived CDR1 and CDR2 are KGHSH and LQKENI.

This CDR3 reads CASSYGTRIQETQYF. Written as DNA, the CDR3 is TGTGCCAGCAGTTACGGGACAAGGATTCAAGAGACCCAGTACTTC. The chain uses TRBV6-2 or TRBV6-3 and TRBJ2-5; TRBD1 is a possible D gene (6 bases). The CDR3 spans 15 residues. Deletions cut 2 bases from V and 2 bases from J, with 12 bases between. Germline CDR1 MNHEY, CDR2 SVGEGT.

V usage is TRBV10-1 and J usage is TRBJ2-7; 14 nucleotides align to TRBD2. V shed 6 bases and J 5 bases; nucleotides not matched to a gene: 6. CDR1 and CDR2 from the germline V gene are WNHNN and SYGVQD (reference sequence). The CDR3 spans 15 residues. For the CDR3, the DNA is TGCGCCAGCAGCGAGGGGACTAGCGGGAGCAACGAGCAGTACTTC. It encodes CASSEGTSGSNEQYF.

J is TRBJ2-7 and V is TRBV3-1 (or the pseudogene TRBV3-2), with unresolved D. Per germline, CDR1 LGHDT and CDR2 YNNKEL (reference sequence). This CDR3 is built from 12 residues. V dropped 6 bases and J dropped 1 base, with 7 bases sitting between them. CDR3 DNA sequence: TGTGCCAGCAGTCCGGGTTCCTACGAGCAGTACTTC. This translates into CASSPGSYEQYF.